This T cell receptor (beta chain) originates from a study of cytomegalovirus exposure and HLA in healthy donors. Study findings and constraints: Exclusion applied to some V segments, including TRBV6-2 and TRBV6-3, as they were indistinguishable. Both high specificity and high sensitivity reportedly marked the classifier's diagnosis of cytomegalovirus status.

Notes on this clone: Its antigen is not identified.

The PCR employed 60 Vbeta primers together with 13 Jbeta primers. Assay used: immunoSEQ multiplex PCR; TCRdb lists only in-frame clones, some missing. The repertoire holds 200,000 or so clones, with around 79% as singletons. From germline, CDR1 is SNHLY and CDR2 FYNNEI. V was clipped by 6 bases and J by 2 bases; unmatched bases: 4. The CDR3 consists of 14 residues. What was sequenced was PBMCs. The sequence was obtained from a man between 18 and 29 years old in good health and CMV-seronegative. This chain connects TRBV2 to TRBJ2-3; TRBD2 matches at 8 bases. The CDR3 coding sequence is TGTGCCAGCAGCCGGGGGGGCAACACAGATACGCAGTATTTT. It is translated as CASSRGGNTDTQYF.